The clone carrying this TCR beta chain was observed a single time. Generated by immunoSEQ multiplex PCR, the TCRdb table keeps only in-frame clones and is missing some. The sample yields fewer than 180,000 clones, 87% seen once. Per germline, CDR1 ENHRY and CDR2 SYGVKD. The CDR3 consists of 14 residues. Between the trimmed V and J ends, which lost 6 bases and 4 bases, there was a span of 15 bases. This sample is part of a study of blood T cell repertoires in COVID-19. V and J are TRBV10-3 and TRBJ1-1; D perhaps matches TRBD1 (5 bases). The clonotype originates from a woman in her sixties with active or convalescent COVID-19. The sequenced sample consisted of peripheral blood. CDR3 amino acids: CAIRARAFGTEAFF. CDR3 bases: TGTGCCATCAGGGCCAGGGCCTTTGGCACTGAAGCTTTCTTT.